This is a list of T cell receptor beta chains from one sample in a study of monozygotic twins with cystic fibrosis. TCRdb keeps only in-frame clones here, not all; method: immunoSEQ multiplex PCR. This table holds 25,000 to 30,000 clones, around nine tenths found once. Source material: blood. The receptor set was obtained from a girl aged 2-10 years with cystic fibrosis. The conserved cysteine and the conserved F or W are not part of the CDR3 here. Fields, in order: D gene, J gene, V gene, clone size, CDR3 protein. D genes are given only for firm matches. Rows give clone size only sometimes, using once, few, many, or a class for an expanded clone.

D gene: -
J gene: TRBJ1-1
V gene: TRBV5-4
clone size: -
CDR3 protein: ASSFHGGPGAF

D gene: TRBD1
J gene: TRBJ2-7
V gene: TRBV9
clone size: -
CDR3 protein: ASSVGPGTGAYEQY

D gene: -
J gene: TRBJ1-6
V gene: TRBV7-2
clone size: few
CDR3 protein: ASSLGSQGNSPLH

D gene: -
J gene: TRBJ1-3
V gene: TRBV23-1
clone size: -
CDR3 protein: APGVSGNTIY

D gene: -
J gene: TRBJ1-2
V gene: TRBV18
clone size: -
CDR3 protein: ASSPGFEGYT

D gene: TRBD1
J gene: TRBJ1-2
V gene: TRBV4-1
clone size: -
CDR3 protein: ASSQETRTGPYPYGYT

D gene: TRBD1
J gene: TRBJ2-5
V gene: TRBV19
clone size: -
CDR3 protein: ASSQGAATRETQY

D gene: -
J gene: TRBJ1-2
V gene: TRBV9
clone size: -
CDR3 protein: ASSVIRDDLGGENYGYT

D gene: TRBD1
J gene: TRBJ2-5
V gene: TRBV5-6
clone size: -
CDR3 protein: ASSLGTATEGETQY

D gene: TRBD1
J gene: TRBJ1-2
V gene: TRBV6-5
clone size: -
CDR3 protein: ASSYSSGYRGGYT

D gene: -
J gene: TRBJ2-6
V gene: TRBV30
clone size: few
CDR3 protein: ASQHVSGANVLT

D gene: TRBD1
J gene: TRBJ2-1
V gene: TRBV7-3
clone size: once
CDR3 protein: ASSLRRTGDAYNEQF

D gene: -
J gene: TRBJ2-7
V gene: TRBV27
clone size: few
CDR3 protein: ASSWRAGSIDYEQY

D gene: TRBD1
J gene: TRBJ2-7
V gene: TRBV13
clone size: -
CDR3 protein: ASSAIQGEAYEQY

D gene: TRBD1
J gene: TRBJ2-2
V gene: TRBV7-9
clone size: -
CDR3 protein: ATTGQAHGELF

D gene: TRBD2
J gene: TRBJ2-2
V gene: TRBV29-1
clone size: -
CDR3 protein: SVGTRETGELF

D gene: -
J gene: TRBJ2-5
V gene: TRBV4-2
clone size: -
CDR3 protein: ASSQAARRPETQY

D gene: -
J gene: TRBJ1-5
V gene: TRBV6-1
clone size: -
CDR3 protein: ASSDGTDHQPQH

D gene: TRBD1
J gene: TRBJ1-2
V gene: TRBV4-3
clone size: -
CDR3 protein: ASSQDEGARGYT

D gene: -
J gene: TRBJ1-6
V gene: TRBV6-5
clone size: once
CDR3 protein: ASSYLGNSRNSLH

D gene: TRBD1
J gene: TRBJ1-3
V gene: TRBV19
clone size: -
CDR3 protein: ASSILQGAAGNTIY

D gene: -
J gene: TRBJ1-6
V gene: TRBV5-8
clone size: -
CDR3 protein: ASSFSRGRYNSPLH

D gene: -
J gene: TRBJ2-7
V gene: TRBV9
clone size: -
CDR3 protein: ASSVEANYPYEQY

D gene: TRBD1
J gene: TRBJ1-2
V gene: TRBV29-1
clone size: once
CDR3 protein: SVLLPGQGGYGYT

D gene: TRBD2
J gene: TRBJ2-5
V gene: TRBV5-4
clone size: -
CDR3 protein: ASSLGTSGGAFGETQY

D gene: -
J gene: TRBJ2-7
V gene: TRBV7-9
clone size: once
CDR3 protein: ASSLDGGGTYEQY

D gene: -
J gene: TRBJ1-2
V gene: TRBV2
clone size: -
CDR3 protein: ASIRQENYGYT

D gene: -
J gene: TRBJ2-1
V gene: TRBV5-1
clone size: -
CDR3 protein: ASSYTRLDFDYNEQF

D gene: -
J gene: TRBJ1-2
V gene: TRBV5-1
clone size: -
CDR3 protein: ASSLVGRSGYT

D gene: -
J gene: TRBJ2-5
V gene: TRBV5-6
clone size: -
CDR3 protein: ASSLLRPPAVETQY

D gene: TRBD1
J gene: TRBJ2-6
V gene: TRBV19
clone size: -
CDR3 protein: ASSMGTVGLLT

D gene: TRBD1
J gene: TRBJ1-2
V gene: TRBV7-2
clone size: -
CDR3 protein: ASTERQGMDNYGYT

D gene: -
J gene: TRBJ1-1
V gene: TRBV7-2
clone size: -
CDR3 protein: ASSLPTPNTEAF

D gene: -
J gene: TRBJ2-5
V gene: TRBV5-1
clone size: -
CDR3 protein: ASSATTAVQETQY

D gene: TRBD1
J gene: TRBJ1-1
V gene: TRBV5-6
clone size: once
CDR3 protein: ASSFRTGGTEAF

D gene: TRBD2
J gene: TRBJ2-1
V gene: TRBV5-6
clone size: once
CDR3 protein: ASSVTSGGSYNEQF

D gene: -
J gene: TRBJ2-7
V gene: TRBV9
clone size: -
CDR3 protein: ASSVGPESSYEQY